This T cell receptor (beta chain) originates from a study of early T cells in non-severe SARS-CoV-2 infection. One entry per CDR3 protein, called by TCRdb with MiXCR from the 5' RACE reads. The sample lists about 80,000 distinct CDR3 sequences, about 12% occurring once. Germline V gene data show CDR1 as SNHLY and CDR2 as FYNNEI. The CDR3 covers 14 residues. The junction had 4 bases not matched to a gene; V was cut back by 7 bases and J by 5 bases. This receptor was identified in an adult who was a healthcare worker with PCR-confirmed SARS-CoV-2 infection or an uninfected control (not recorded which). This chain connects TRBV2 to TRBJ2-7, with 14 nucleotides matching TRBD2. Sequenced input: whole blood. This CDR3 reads CASTEGLAGDEQYF. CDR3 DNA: TGTGCCAGCACCGAGGGACTAGCGGGAGACGAGCAGTACTTC.